The present T cell receptor (beta chain) was sequenced within a study of blood T cell repertoires in COVID-19. On the study more broadly: COVID-19 samples from acute and convalescent phases originated in the United States, Italy and Spain. The cDNA or gDNA used as material had been derived from T cells, B-cell-depleted T cells, or PBMCs.

Trimming took 6 bases from V and 3 from J, leaving 15 bases between them. The CDR3 runs 15 residues. CDR1 is MNHEY, CDR2 SVGAGI, per germline. TCRdb's copy holds only in-frame clones and misses some; the assay was immunoSEQ multiplex PCR. The sample shows 200,000 to 300,000 clones, roughly 81% of them seen only once. Followed over time, Seattle patients had been enrolled while infection was active. Input material: peripheral blood. This chain links TRBV6-5 with TRBJ2-1; no reliable D call. The TCR comes from a woman older than 75 with COVID-19, enrolled during active disease. The CDR3 is CASSPTGYGYNEQFF. The CDR3 bases are TGTGCCAGCAGCCCCACGGGTTATGGCTACAATGAGCAGTTCTTC.